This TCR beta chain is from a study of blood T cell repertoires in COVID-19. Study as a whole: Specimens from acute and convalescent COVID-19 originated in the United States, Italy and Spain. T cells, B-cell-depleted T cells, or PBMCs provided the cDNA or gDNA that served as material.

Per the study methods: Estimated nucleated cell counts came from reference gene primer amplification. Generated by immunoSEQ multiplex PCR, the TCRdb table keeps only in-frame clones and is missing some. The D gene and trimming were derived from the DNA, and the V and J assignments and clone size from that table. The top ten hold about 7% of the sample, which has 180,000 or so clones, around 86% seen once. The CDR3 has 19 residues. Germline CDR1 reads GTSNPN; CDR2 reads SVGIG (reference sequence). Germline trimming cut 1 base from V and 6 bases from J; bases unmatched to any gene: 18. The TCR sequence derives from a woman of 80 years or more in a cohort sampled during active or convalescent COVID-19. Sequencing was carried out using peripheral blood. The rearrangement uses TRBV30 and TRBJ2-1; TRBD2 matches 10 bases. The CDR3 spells CAWSDIALGTSGKGNEQFF. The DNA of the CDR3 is TGTGCCTGGAGTGACATAGCACTGGGAACTAGCGGGAAGGGCAATGAGCAGTTCTTC.